A selection of T cell receptor beta chains follows, all from one sample in a study of shared clonotypes between healthy human individuals. Clones were sequenced by immunoSEQ multiplex PCR, and TCRdb holds only the in-frame ones, with some missing. The sample carries about 2 million clones, about 95% recorded once. Sequences were obtained from naive CD8+ T cells sorted from blood. The source of these receptors is a man aged 18 to 35 in good health. CDR3s include the opening cysteine and the closing phenylalanine or tryptophan. Each record gives: V gene, J gene, D gene, CDR3 DNA, CDR3 protein. D genes are given only for firm matches.

>TRBV10-3|TRBJ2-5|-
TGTGCCATCGGGGGCGATTTGACCCAGTACTTC
CAIGGDLTQYF
>TRBV5-6|TRBJ1-2|TRBD1
TGTGCCAGCAGCGAAGGGACAGGGGGTGGCTACACCTTC
CASSEGTGGGYTF
>TRBV11-2|TRBJ2-2|-
TGTGCCAGCAACGACTGGGGCGGGGAGCTGTTTTTT
CASNDWGGELFF
>TRBV27|TRBJ1-2|TRBD1
TGTGCCAGCAGTTTGACAGGGGGGAACTATGGCTACACCTTC
CASSLTGGNYGYTF
>TRBV10-3|TRBJ1-3|TRBD1
TGTGCCATCAGTGCTACAGGGGCACTTGAACTGAGCTCTGGAAACACCATATATTTT
CAISATGALELSSGNTIYF
>TRBV19|TRBJ1-4|-
TGTGCCAGTAGCCAGGACAGTGAGGAAAAACTGTTTTTT
CASSQDSEEKLFF
>TRBV4-3|TRBJ2-5|TRBD2
TGCGCCAGCAGCCCCCGGACTAGCGGTCTCCAAGAGACCCAGTACTTC
CASSPRTSGLQETQYF
>TRBV5-1|TRBJ1-2|TRBD1
TGCGCCAGCAGCTTGGAGGACAGGAAGTATGGCTACACCTTC
CASSLEDRKYGYTF
>TRBV5-5|TRBJ2-7|-
TGTGCCAGCAGCATAGGACGGATCCCTAGCTCCTACGAGCAGTACTTC
CASSIGRIPSSYEQYF
>TRBV7-6|TRBJ1-1|TRBD1
TGTGCCAGCAGCTCTGGACAGGGGCACACTGAAGCTTTCTTT
CASSSGQGHTEAFF
>TRBV2|TRBJ2-3|-
TGTGCCAGCCGGGAAGAGGATTTCACAGATACGCAGTATTTT
CASREEDFTDTQYF